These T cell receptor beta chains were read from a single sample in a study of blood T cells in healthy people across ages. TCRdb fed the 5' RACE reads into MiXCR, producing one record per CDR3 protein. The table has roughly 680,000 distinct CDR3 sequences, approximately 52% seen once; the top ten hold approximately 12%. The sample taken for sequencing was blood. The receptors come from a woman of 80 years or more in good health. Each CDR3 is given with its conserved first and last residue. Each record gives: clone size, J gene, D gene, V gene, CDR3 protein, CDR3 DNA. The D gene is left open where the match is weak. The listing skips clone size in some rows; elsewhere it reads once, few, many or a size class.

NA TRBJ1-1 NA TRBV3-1 CASSQLKNTEAFF TGTGCCAGCAGCCAGCTTAAGAACACTGAAGCTTTCTTT
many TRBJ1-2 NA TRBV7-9 CASVAGANYGYTF TGTGCCAGCGTCGCGGGGGCTAACTATGGCTACACCTTC
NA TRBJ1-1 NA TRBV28 CASIGWTEAFF TGTGCCAGCATAGGTTGGACTGAAGCTTTCTTT
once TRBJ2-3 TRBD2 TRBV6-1 CASHGGGYADTQYF TGTGCCTCGCACGGGGGGGGGTACGCAGATACGCAGTATTTT
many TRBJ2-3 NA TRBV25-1 CASSERKGGLRTDTQYF TGTGCCAGCAGTGAGAGGAAGGGCGGCCTACGCACAGATACGCAGTATTTT
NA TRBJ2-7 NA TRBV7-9 CSSSPGSDEQYF TGTTCCAGCAGCCCGGGATCTGACGAGCAGTACTTC
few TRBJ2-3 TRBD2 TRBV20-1 CTDRTSGTDTQYF TGCACCGATAGAACTAGCGGCACAGATACGCAGTATTTT
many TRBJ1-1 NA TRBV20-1 CSAYQGPLEAFF TGCAGTGCGTATCAGGGGCCGCTTGAAGCTTTCTTT
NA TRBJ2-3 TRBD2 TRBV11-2 CASSFTSGRAGTDTQYF TGTGCCAGCAGCTTTACTAGCGGGAGGGCCGGGACAGATACGCAGTATTTT
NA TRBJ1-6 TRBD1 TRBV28 CASSFAGTVNSPLHF TGTGCCAGCAGTTTCGCCGGGACAGTTAATTCACCCCTCCACTTT